The clone carrying this TCR beta chain came up once. No antigen is known for it. Measured with immunoSEQ multiplex PCR; TCRdb has only the in-frame clones, and not every one. This sample yields tens of thousands of clones, of which approximately 90% are seen a single time; under 1.5% belongs to the top ten. These data originate in a study of T cell responses to AZD1222 COVID-19 vaccine. Study observations and caveats: A rise in Spike-specific TCR breadth and depth followed two AZD1222 doses. Repertoire collection took place solely once the T cell response had peaked.

V gave up 7 bases and J gave up 8 bases, with 11 bases separating them. Germline-derived CDR1 and CDR2 are MDHEN and SYDVKM. The CDR3 is 12 residues long. The sequences come from peripheral blood, collected 28 days after the second AZD1222 dose. This receptor was obtained from an adult who received the AZD1222 COVID-19 vaccine. This chain links TRBV28 with TRBJ1-4; D unclear. The CDR3 DNA is TGTGCCAGCATTGGGTTAGGCGAAAAACTGTTTTTT. Residues: CASIGLGEKLFF.